Presented here are 8 T cell receptor beta chains from one specimen sequenced in a study of OX40 agonist ivuxolimab in advanced cancers. Method: immunoSEQ multiplex PCR; TCRdb's copy keeps in-frame clones and lacks some. Among tens of thousands of clones listed, around four fifths were seen once. Sequencing was performed on CD4+ or CD8+ T cells sorted from blood, taken in a trial of the OX40 agonist ivuxolimab. The receptor set was obtained from an adult with an advanced solid tumor such as melanoma, head and neck, liver or kidney cancer.

This clone was seen only once. The J gene is TRBJ2-7, the V gene TRBV4-3; tentatively, D is TRBD2 (5 bases). The CDR3 covers 13 residues. The germline gives CDR1 LGHNA, CDR2 YSLEER. Trimming removed 0 bases from V and 9 bases from J, with 12 bases in between. As DNA, the CDR3 is TGCGCCAGCAGCCAAGATCCCCAGGCGGGGCAGTACTTC. Encoded protein: CASSQDPQAGQYF.

The V and J genes are TRBV7-9 and TRBJ2-3; 10 bases agree with TRBD1. Losses at the gene ends were 7 bases for V and 4 bases for J; bases not matched to a gene: 8. Germline V gene data show CDR1 as SEHNR and CDR2 as FQNEAQ (reference sequence). This CDR3 region has 15 residues. The CDR3 sequence: CASNPSGQGPDTQYF. The CDR3 DNA sequence: TGTGCCAGCAATCCATCGGGACAGGGGCCAGATACGCAGTATTTT.

This chain links TRBV7-8 with TRBJ1-5, with D possibly being TRBD1 (5 bases). With 2 bases removed from V and 7 bases from J, the gap between germline ends came to 12 bases. Germline assignment: CDR1 SGHVS and CDR2 FQNEAQ. The CDR3 covers 14 residues. CDR3 residues: CASSLRQIDQPQHF. The DNA of the CDR3 is TGTGCCAGCAGCTTACGACAGATCGACCAGCCCCAGCATTTT.

The chain joins TRBV28 to TRBJ2-2; D is unclear. The V gene's germline CDR1 is MDHEN and CDR2 SYDVKM. V gave up 6 bases and J gave up 2 bases, with 7 bases separating them. This CDR3 has 13 residues. The CDR3 here is CASRTGNTGELFF. Here the CDR3 DNA reads TGTGCCAGCAGGACGGGCAACACCGGGGAGCTGTTTTTT.

V is TRBV6-6 and J is TRBJ2-3; D perhaps matches TRBD2 (5 bases). This CDR3 is 15 amino acids long. The V end was cut by 4 bases, the J end by 0 bases, with 11 bases between. The germline V gene has CDR1 MNHNY and CDR2 SVGAGI (reference sequence). The CDR3 DNA sequence: TGTGCCAGCAGTTCGAGGGCACGAAGCACAGATACGCAGTATTTT. Translating gives CASSSRARSTDTQYF.

The CDR3 loop is CASSLWTGQETQYF. CDR3 nucleotide sequence: TGTGCCAGCAGTTTATGGACAGGGCAAGAGACCCAGTACTTC. The chain combines TRBV28 with TRBJ2-5; 7 bases agree with TRBD1. The ends lost 0 bases at V and 2 bases at J; junction bases unmatched: 0. The CDR3 has 14 residues. Germline assignment: CDR1 MDHEN and CDR2 SYDVKM.

The V gene is TRBV30, the J gene TRBJ1-2; TRBD1 might be the D (5 bases). The CDR3 loop spans 13 amino acids. Trimming cost V 3 bases and J 4 bases, with 12 bases left between them. The germline V gene has CDR1 GTSNPN and CDR2 SVGIG (reference sequence). The DNA of the CDR3 is TGTGCCTGGAGGAGCCAGGGAGGCTATGGCTACACCTTC. This sequence encodes CAWRSQGGYGYTF.

J is TRBJ2-3 and V is TRBV29-1; no clear D gene. The V end lost 4 bases, the J end lost 3 bases, and 2 bases lay between the germline ends. Germline V gene lookup returns CDR1 SQVTM and CDR2 ANQGSEA. CDR3 length equals 10 residues. This CDR3 is CSVGTDTQYF. CDR3 coding DNA: TGCAGCGTTGGGACAGATACGCAGTATTTT.